Each of the 5 T cell receptor beta chains below was sequenced from the same sample in a study of T cell responses to AZD1222 COVID-19 vaccine. Generated by immunoSEQ multiplex PCR, the TCRdb table keeps only in-frame clones and is missing some. The table lists around 200,000 clones, approximately 91% of them singletons. This specimen was peripheral blood, taken on day 0 of AZD1222 vaccination. These TCRs come from an adult in good health.

V and J are TRBV27 and TRBJ1-1; the D is unclear. The CDR3 totals 14 residues. Trimming took 1 base from V and 1 from J, leaving 7 bases between them. CDR1 MNHEY and CDR2 SMNVEV come from the germline V gene (reference sequence). This CDR3 is CASSLYPGNTEAFF. The CDR3 nucleotides read TGTGCCAGCAGTTTATATCCAGGGAACACTGAAGCTTTCTTT.

This chain connects TRBV7-3 to TRBJ2-1; perhaps TRBD2 as D (5 bases). Germline CDR1 reads SGHTA; CDR2 reads FQGTGA. The germline V and J ends were trimmed by 5 bases and 7 bases, with 12 bases remaining between them. This CDR3 comprises 13 residues. CDR3 sequence: CASSPGTRNEQFF. DNA of the CDR3: TGTGCCAGCAGCCCGGGAACCAGAAATGAGCAGTTCTTC.

The chain links TRBV20-1 to TRBJ2-1; 9 nucleotides match TRBD2. The length of the CDR3 is 18 residues. The V segment lost 3 bases and the J segment 0 bases; nucleotides outside the gene matches: 12. Germline lookup yields CDR1 DFQATT and CDR2 SNEGSKA (reference sequence). CDR3 loop: CSASKGTSTQSSYNEQFF. The CDR3 DNA is TGCAGTGCTAGTAAAGGGACTAGCACACAGAGCTCCTACAATGAGCAGTTCTTC.

The genes are TRBV2 and TRBJ1-2, with D uncertain. The CDR3 length is 12 residues. Germline lookup yields CDR1 SNHLY and CDR2 FYNNEI. The V end lost 3 bases, the J end lost 8 bases, and 10 bases lay between the germline ends. DNA for the CDR3: TGTGCCAGCAGTGAGTACCGGCAGGGCTACACCTTC. Protein: CASSEYRQGYTF.

This clone was seen only a few times. The CDR3 reads CASRSPRWGQGNYGYTF. The CDR3 DNA sequence: TGTGCCAGTAGGTCTCCAAGGTGGGGACAGGGGAACTATGGCTACACCTTC. The chain links TRBV19 to TRBJ1-2, with TRBD1 identical over 10 bases. The CDR3 sequence is 17 residues long. Germline CDR1 and CDR2: LNHDA and SQIVND (reference sequence). V was clipped by 6 bases and J by 2 bases; unmatched bases: 12.